Below are 29 T cell receptor beta chains sequenced from a single sample in a study of T-cell reconstitution after alpha-beta-depleted transplantation in children. Molecular barcoding with unique molecular identifiers was used for the TCRbeta library. One entry per CDR3 protein results from TCRdb running MiXCR on the PCR reads. Here the sample spans 500,000 to 650,000 distinct CDR3 sequences, roughly 13% being singletons. The sequences come from PBMCs, mostly from graft donor cells, collected 360 days after TCRalphabeta/CD19-depleted stem cell transplant. These receptors were taken from a male patient under 18 who had a stem cell transplant for acute myeloid leukemia, so the T cells may come from the graft donor.

The chain is built from TRBV11-3 and TRBJ2-1, with D unclear. Trimming took 6 bases from V and 5 from J, leaving 11 bases between them. CDR3 size: 13 residues. Germline loops: CDR1 SGHNT, CDR2 YENEEA. CDR3 region: CASSSGWHNEQFF. The CDR3 DNA sequence: TGTGCCAGCAGTTCGGGTTGGCACAATGAGCAGTTCTTC.

J is TRBJ2-3 and V is TRBV18; D possibly corresponds to TRBD1 (5 bases). CDR1 KGHSH and CDR2 LQKENI come from the germline V gene. Trimming removed 0 bases from V and 6 bases from J, with 10 bases in between. The length of the CDR3 is 14 residues. In DNA form, the CDR3 reads TGTGCCAGCTCACCACCGGGGCCTTTTGATACGCAGTATTTT. Protein: CASSPPGPFDTQYF.

This clonotype has a handful of counts. V usage is TRBV7-9 and J usage is TRBJ2-3; TRBD2 matches at 7 bases. V shed 4 bases, J shed 5 bases, and the junction held 6 bases outside the gene matches. Germline V gene sequence: CDR1 SEHNR, CDR2 FQNEAQ (reference sequence). The CDR3 loop spans 14 amino acids. The CDR3 region has the DNA TGTGCCAGCAGCTGGGAGGGCCGGATAGATACGCAGTATTTT. It specifies CASSWEGRIDTQYF.

The V gene is TRBV28, the J gene TRBJ2-3; possibly TRBD2 for D (5 bases). This CDR3 region has 17 residues. Trimming removed 4 bases from V and 2 bases from J, with 19 bases in between. CDR1 is MDHEN, CDR2 SYDVKM, per germline. In DNA, the CDR3 is TGTGCCAGCAGTTACGGACTCTCCAGAACCCACACAGATACGCAGTATTTT. Translated, it gives CASSYGLSRTHTDTQYF.

This clonotype was picked up many times. The chain couples TRBV29-1 to TRBJ2-5; 9 bases are shared with TRBD2. V gave up 1 base and J gave up 5 bases; unmatched junction bases: 20. Per germline, CDR1 SQVTM and CDR2 ANQGSEA. This CDR3 comprises 19 residues. CDR3 in DNA: TGCAGCGTTGAAGCCCCCCTTCGGGGCGGACTAGCGATGGAGGAGACCCAGTACTTC. Translating gives CSVEAPLRGGLAMEETQYF.

This chain joins TRBV28 and TRBJ2-5; D remains ambiguous. This CDR3 has 16 residues. In germline, CDR1 is MDHEN, CDR2 SYDVKM. V was cut by 6 bases and J by 2 bases, with 19 bases left in between. In nucleotides, the CDR3 is TGTGCCAGCAGCGAGTCCTTTGGTCGCGGACAAGAGACCCAGTACTTC. It is translated as CASSESFGRGQETQYF.

This clonotype was seen a few times. This chain joins TRBV5-1 and TRBJ2-5, with 7 bases that match TRBD2. V was pared by 4 bases and J by 0 bases, with 6 bases of the junction left unmatched. Germline V lookup: CDR1 SGHRS, CDR2 YFSETQ. This CDR3 comprises 15 residues. CDR3: CASSPQGLDQETQYF. CDR3 coding DNA: TGCGCCAGCAGCCCCCAAGGACTAGACCAAGAGACCCAGTACTTC.

The V gene is TRBV7-9, the J gene TRBJ2-1, with 12 bases identical to TRBD2. CDR1 and CDR2 (germline): SEHNR, FQNEAQ (reference sequence). The CDR3 length is 16 residues. V was clipped by 2 bases and J by 8 bases; unmatched bases: 7. CDR3 protein: CASSLFRLAGVHEQFF. The DNA for the CDR3 is TGTGCCAGCAGCTTATTCAGACTAGCGGGAGTGCATGAGCAGTTCTTC.

This clonotype was counted once. The chain joins TRBV28 to TRBJ1-1; the D gene is possibly TRBD1 (6 bases). The germline V gene has CDR1 MDHEN and CDR2 SYDVKM. The CDR3 is made up of 16 amino acids. Trimming cost V 5 bases and J 0 bases, with 16 bases left between them. DNA of the CDR3: TGTGCCAGCAGTACAGGGTCAGTTTCAATGAACACTGAAGCTTTCTTT. Encoded protein: CASSTGSVSMNTEAFF.

This clonotype was detected many times. The chain combines TRBV28 with TRBJ2-7, with D unresolved. CDR3 length equals 9 residues. Germline V gene sequence: CDR1 MDHEN, CDR2 SYDVKM. CDR3 in DNA: TGTGACTTGCCCTACGAGCAGTACTTC. Translating gives CDLPYEQYF.

This clonotype was counted between two and nine times. The chain uses TRBV27 and TRBJ1-2; a possible D gene is TRBD1 (6 bases). The germline V gene encodes CDR1 MNHEY and CDR2 SMNVEV (reference sequence). The CDR3 consists of 13 residues. Trimming cost V 2 bases and J 8 bases, with 12 bases left between them. The CDR3 region has the DNA TGTGCCAGCAGTTTAATACAGGGTCTCGGCTACACCTTC. Amino acids: CASSLIQGLGYTF.

The rearrangement uses TRBV24-1 and TRBJ2-1, with TRBD2 identical over 7 bases. The trim removed 3 bases at V and 1 base at J, leaving 14 bases unmatched. In germline, CDR1 is KGHDR, CDR2 SFDVKD. CDR3 length: 19 amino acids. The CDR3, as DNA: TGTGCCACCAGTGATCCCTCCCCGGAACGGGAGGTATCCTACAATGAGCAGTTCTTC. Residues: CATSDPSPEREVSYNEQFF.

This clonotype occurred a few times. The gene calls are TRBV19 and TRBJ1-4; D is undetermined. V shed 2 bases and J shed 5 bases, with 9 bases lying between them. This CDR3 has 14 amino acids. Germline assignment: CDR1 LNHDA and CDR2 SQIVND (reference sequence). The CDR3 DNA reads TGTGCCAGTAGTATACGGCGGCAAAATGAAAAACTGTTTTTT. This translates into CASSIRRQNEKLFF.

This clonotype was observed a handful of times. This CDR3 is CASSLDWAGEKLFF. The CDR3 region has the DNA TGTGCCAGCAGCCTCGATTGGGCTGGGGAAAAACTGTTTTTT. The gene calls are TRBV28 and TRBJ1-4, with D hard to call. Germline V CDR1 and CDR2: MDHEN, SYDVKM. This CDR3 has 14 amino acids. V was shortened by 6 bases and J by 8 bases, with 16 bases between the two germline ends.

This clonotype was seen a handful of times. The chain has TRBV7-9 and TRBJ2-7; 9 bases fit TRBD1. From germline, CDR1 is SEHNR and CDR2 FQNEAQ (reference sequence). The CDR3 length is 16 residues. V shed 5 bases, J shed 2 bases, and the junction held 10 bases outside the gene matches. Here the CDR3 DNA reads TGTGCCAGCAGCCTCGAAGGCCGGGACAGGGCCTACGAGCAGTACTTC. This sequence encodes CASSLEGRDRAYEQYF.

The chain uses TRBV27 and TRBJ2-2, with TRBD1 as a possible D gene (6 bases). This CDR3 contains 17 residues. The germline gives CDR1 MNHEY, CDR2 SMNVEV (reference sequence). Trimming removed 3 bases from V and 7 bases from J, with 21 bases in between. The CDR3: CASSLGPPSGESGELFF. CDR3 DNA: TGTGCCAGCAGTTTGGGCCCCCCGTCAGGGGAAAGCGGGGAGCTGTTTTTT.

This clonotype was counted many times. The chain links TRBV28 to TRBJ2-3; D is ambiguous. The CDR3 length is 16 residues. The germline V gene encodes CDR1 MDHEN and CDR2 SYDVKM. Trimming took off 6 bases at V and 3 bases at J, with 19 bases between the two ends. The DNA for the CDR3 is TGTGCCAGCAGGGGTTCTAAGGGATTCTATACAGATACGCAGTATTTT. It translates to CASRGSKGFYTDTQYF.

This chain uses TRBV12-3 or TRBV12-4 with TRBJ2-7; D unresolved. V was shortened by 5 bases and J by 3 bases, with 11 bases between the two germline ends. The CDR3 is 13 residues long. For the CDR3, the DNA is TGTGCCAGCAGTACCGGACGGATCTACGAGCAGTACTTC. Its protein is CASSTGRIYEQYF.

This clonotype was picked up one time. The CDR3 DNA follows: TGTGCCAGCAACAACCCGCCTAGCGGATTAAATGAGCAGTTCTTC. Its translation is CASNNPPSGLNEQFF. V usage is TRBV7-2 and J usage is TRBJ2-1, with 7 positions matching TRBD2. Looked up from germline, CDR1 is SGHTA and CDR2 is FQGNSA. The CDR3 runs 15 residues. Trimming cost V 7 bases and J 7 bases; bases outside gene matches: 13.

This clonotype was detected a few times. V is TRBV29-1 and J is TRBJ2-7, with TRBD2 as a possible D gene (6 bases). Trimming left V 1 base short and J 0 bases short, with 13 bases between. CDR3 length: 15 amino acids. Germline V gene data show CDR1 as SQVTM and CDR2 as ANQGSEA. CDR3 DNA: TGCAGCGTTGAAGTCGGGACTCCGAGCTCCTACGAGCAGTACTTC. Translating gives CSVEVGTPSSYEQYF.

This clonotype was picked up many times. The chain is built from TRBV29-1 and TRBJ2-7; 10 bases align to TRBD2. This CDR3 region has 15 residues. V dropped 6 bases and J dropped 3; count of bases not matched to a gene: 11. Per the germline V gene, CDR1 is SQVTM and CDR2 is ANQGSEA. The CDR3, as DNA: TGCAGCGTGGCACACAGGCTAGCGGGAGACTACGAGCAGTACTTC. Protein sequence: CSVAHRLAGDYEQYF.

This clonotype was recorded many times. V usage is TRBV27 and J usage is TRBJ2-5; D remains ambiguous. The CDR3 consists of 15 residues. Germline CDR1 reads MNHEY; CDR2 reads SMNVEV (reference sequence). Trimming left V 3 bases short and J 5 bases short, with 16 bases between. In nucleotides, the CDR3 is TGTGCCAGCAGTTTTAATCAGGAGTGGATGGAGACCCAGTACTTC. As protein: CASSFNQEWMETQYF.

The chain joins TRBV4-3 to TRBJ2-3; TRBD2 aligns across 9 bases. The CDR3 runs 15 residues. V dropped 1 base and J dropped 5; count of bases not matched to a gene: 4. Germline assignment: CDR1 LGHNA and CDR2 YSLEER. The CDR3 protein is CASSQVEAGGDTQYF. CDR3 DNA sequence: TGCGCCAGCAGCCAAGTTGAAGCGGGAGGAGATACGCAGTATTTT.

The chain carries TRBV7-2 and TRBJ2-5; 16 bases match TRBD2. Germline V gene lookup returns CDR1 SGHTA and CDR2 FQGNSA. The CDR3 is made up of 16 amino acids. Trimming took 3 bases from V and 5 from J; bases not matched to a gene: 3. This CDR3 reads CASSLGLAGGWETQYF. The CDR3 DNA sequence: TGTGCCAGCAGCTTGGGACTAGCGGGAGGGTGGGAGACCCAGTACTTC. Using reference TRBV7-2 and TRBJ2-5 for the parts outside the CDR3, the full variable domain is GAGVSQSPSNKVTEKGKDVELRCDPISGHTALYWYRQSLGQGLEFLIYFQGNSAPDKSGLPSDRFSAERTGGSVSTLTIQRTQQEDSAVYLCASSLGLAGGWETQYFGPGTRLLVL.

This clonotype appeared a few times. The CDR3 DNA follows: TGCGCCAGCAGCCTGTCCCCCTCGCTGGACGGCTACGAGCAGTACTTC. As protein: CASSLSPSLDGYEQYF. This chain joins TRBV5-1 and TRBJ2-7; D gene ambiguous. This CDR3 is built from 16 residues. The V and J ends lost 4 bases and 3 bases respectively, with 20 bases between them. Germline V gives CDR1 SGHRS, CDR2 YFSETQ.

This clonotype was found a few times. The V call is TRBV28, the J call TRBJ1-1, with unresolved D. Germline-derived CDR1 and CDR2 are MDHEN and SYDVKM. The CDR3 sequence is 16 residues long. Trimming took off 6 bases at V and 11 bases at J, with 28 bases between the two ends. As DNA, the CDR3 is TGTGCCAGCAGATTAGACATTGGGTCTTCTTCGGAGTTGGCTTTCTTT. It specifies CASRLDIGSSSELAFF.

This clonotype was recorded many times. The chain links TRBV28 to TRBJ2-5; a possible D gene is TRBD2 (6 bases). Germline V gene sequence: CDR1 MDHEN, CDR2 SYDVKM. Trimming shortened V by 5 bases and J by 9 bases, and 25 bases separated the two germline ends. CDR3 length equals 16 residues. DNA for the CDR3: TGTGCCAGCAGTGGCAACCGTGGAGGGTTCGTAGGGGCCCAGTACTTC. It yields the protein CASSGNRGGFVGAQYF.

This clonotype was observed a handful of times. The V gene is TRBV27, the J gene TRBJ2-1; the D gene is possibly TRBD1 (5 bases). This CDR3 contains 16 residues. Deletions cut 2 bases from V and 7 bases from J, with 18 bases between. In germline, CDR1 is MNHEY, CDR2 SMNVEV (reference sequence). CDR3 sequence reads: CASSLQGRPVLNEQFF. CDR3 nucleotide sequence: TGTGCCAGCAGTTTACAGGGCAGGCCCGTTTTAAATGAGCAGTTCTTC.

The CDR3 region is CASSLAWPSEQYF. CDR3 DNA sequence: TGTGCCAGCAGCTTAGCGTGGCCCAGCGAGCAGTACTTC. This rearrangement joins TRBV7-2 to TRBJ2-7, with D uncertain. CDR3 length: 13 residues. Deletions cut 0 bases from V and 6 bases from J, with 9 bases between. Per germline, CDR1 SGHTA and CDR2 FQGNSA.